These T cell receptor beta chains were read from a single sample in a study of identical twins. Each CDR3 protein gets one entry after TCRdb re-called the 5' RACE reads with MiXCR. The sample lists roughly 700,000 distinct CDR3 sequences; 8.6% were seen once. This sample also belongs to another study, concerning yellow fever vaccine responses in identical twins.

The source material was PBMCs. The receptor set was obtained from a woman between 18 and 29 years old in good health. CDR3s include the opening cysteine and the closing phenylalanine or tryptophan. A D gene is named only where the DNA matches it firmly. Clone size is not always given. Where it is, it says once, few, many or a class for expanded clones.

v_call: TRBV6-2/TRBV6-3; j_call: TRBJ2-7; d_call: TRBD1; clone_size: few; cdr3_nt: TGTGCCAGCAGTCCGGAAAACCGGGACAGGGCCTACGAGCAGTACTTC; cdr3_aa: CASSPENRDRAYEQYF
v_call: TRBV7-7; j_call: TRBJ2-5; d_call: TRBD1; clone_size: NA; cdr3_nt: TGTGCTAGCAGCTTAGCGCCCGACAGGGTAGAGACCCAGTACTTC; cdr3_aa: CASSLAPDRVETQYF
v_call: TRBV6-1; j_call: TRBJ1-2; d_call: TRBD1; clone_size: few; cdr3_nt: TGTGCCAGCAGCCCACACGACAGGGGGGATGGCTACACCTTC; cdr3_aa: CASSPHDRGDGYTF
v_call: TRBV6-5; j_call: TRBJ2-2; d_call: NA; clone_size: many; cdr3_nt: TGTGCCAGCAGTTCCCCATCGGGGATCACCGGGGAGCTGTTTTTT; cdr3_aa: CASSSPSGITGELFF
v_call: TRBV3-1; j_call: TRBJ2-7; d_call: NA; clone_size: NA; cdr3_nt: TGTGCCAGCAGCCAAGCCCTCGCCGCGGACAAATCCTACGAGCAGTACTTC; cdr3_aa: CASSQALAADKSYEQYF
v_call: TRBV15; j_call: TRBJ2-7; d_call: NA; clone_size: NA; cdr3_nt: TGTGCCACCAGCACCTACACACAGGCATCCTACGAGCAGTACTTC; cdr3_aa: CATSTYTQASYEQYF
v_call: TRBV5-1; j_call: TRBJ2-1; d_call: NA; clone_size: few; cdr3_nt: TGCGCCAGCAGAACCTCGCCGCGGGATTACTACAATGAGCAGTTCTTC; cdr3_aa: CASRTSPRDYYNEQFF
v_call: TRBV30; j_call: TRBJ2-7; d_call: NA; clone_size: NA; cdr3_nt: TGTGCCTGGAGTCGAACCTCCTACGAGCAGTACTTC; cdr3_aa: CAWSRTSYEQYF
v_call: TRBV27; j_call: TRBJ2-2; d_call: NA; clone_size: NA; cdr3_nt: TGTGCCAGCAGTTTACGAGACTCAGGGGGGGAGACCGGGGAGCTGTTTTTT; cdr3_aa: CASSLRDSGGETGELFF
v_call: TRBV20-1; j_call: TRBJ2-3; d_call: TRBD2; clone_size: few; cdr3_nt: TGCAGTGCTCCCAGACTAGCCACCTTAGATACGCAGTATTTT; cdr3_aa: CSAPRLATLDTQYF
v_call: TRBV29-1; j_call: TRBJ2-1; d_call: NA; clone_size: NA; cdr3_nt: TGCAGCGTGATAGGCGGGGCAACCTCCTACAATGAGCAGTTCTTC; cdr3_aa: CSVIGGATSYNEQFF
v_call: TRBV5-1; j_call: TRBJ2-3; d_call: NA; clone_size: few; cdr3_nt: TGCGCCAGCAGCCCGAGGCGGGGACCCCAGCGTTCAGATACGCAGTATTTT; cdr3_aa: CASSPRRGPQRSDTQYF
v_call: TRBV12-3/TRBV12-4; j_call: TRBJ2-5; d_call: NA; clone_size: many; cdr3_nt: TGTGCCAGCAGTTTAGGTGGGCTTTTCGAAGAGACCCAGTACTTC; cdr3_aa: CASSLGGLFEETQYF
v_call: TRBV24-1; j_call: TRBJ2-1; d_call: TRBD1; clone_size: NA; cdr3_nt: TGTGCCACCAGTGATCTTACAGGGGGCGCCTACAATGAGCAGTTCTTC; cdr3_aa: CATSDLTGGAYNEQFF
v_call: TRBV6-2/TRBV6-3; j_call: TRBJ2-1; d_call: NA; clone_size: few; cdr3_nt: TGTGCCAGTGACCCCCGGGGGACCATCTCCTACAATGAGCAGTTCTTC; cdr3_aa: CASDPRGTISYNEQFF
v_call: TRBV3-1; j_call: TRBJ2-1; d_call: TRBD2; clone_size: few; cdr3_nt: TGTGCCAGCAGCCGCGGTTTAAAGCGGGAGCGTCTAAATGAGCAGTTCTTC; cdr3_aa: CASSRGLKRERLNEQFF
v_call: TRBV27; j_call: TRBJ2-3; d_call: TRBD2; clone_size: NA; cdr3_nt: TGTGCCAGCAGTTTTAGGGGGACGCCGGGACTAGCTTCAGATACGCAGTATTTT; cdr3_aa: CASSFRGTPGLASDTQYF
v_call: TRBV4-3; j_call: TRBJ2-7; d_call: TRBD2; clone_size: NA; cdr3_nt: TGCGCCAGCAGCCAAGACAGGGACTACTACGAGCAGTACTTC; cdr3_aa: CASSQDRDYYEQYF
v_call: TRBV4-2; j_call: TRBJ2-1; d_call: NA; clone_size: NA; cdr3_nt: TGTGCCAGCAGCCAAGCTTCGAGCTCCTACAATGAGCAGTTCTTC; cdr3_aa: CASSQASSSYNEQFF
v_call: TRBV3-1; j_call: TRBJ2-7; d_call: TRBD2; clone_size: NA; cdr3_nt: TGTGCCAGCAGCTTGCGGGGGGCCCGATCCTACGAGCAGTACTTC; cdr3_aa: CASSLRGARSYEQYF
v_call: TRBV4-2; j_call: TRBJ2-3; d_call: TRBD2; clone_size: NA; cdr3_nt: TGTGCCAGCAGCCAAGAGGGACTAGCGGGGGGGGACACCACAGATACGCAGTATTTT; cdr3_aa: CASSQEGLAGGDTTDTQYF
v_call: TRBV2; j_call: TRBJ2-2; d_call: TRBD2; clone_size: few; cdr3_nt: TGTGCCAGCATAAAGCGGGGAAACACCGGGGAGCTGTTTTTT; cdr3_aa: CASIKRGNTGELFF
v_call: TRBV6-2/TRBV6-3; j_call: TRBJ2-5; d_call: TRBD2; clone_size: NA; cdr3_nt: TGTGCCAGCAGTCCCCCGGTGGGAGGGCCCGATGAGACCCAGTACTTC; cdr3_aa: CASSPPVGGPDETQYF
v_call: TRBV27; j_call: TRBJ2-3; d_call: NA; clone_size: once; cdr3_nt: TGTGCCAGCAGCCGACTTCCGGGCAGGGTGGACGCAGATACGCAGTATTTT; cdr3_aa: CASSRLPGRVDADTQYF
v_call: TRBV11-2; j_call: TRBJ2-4; d_call: NA; clone_size: NA; cdr3_nt: TGTGCCAGCAGCGAACTAGGACTAGCCAAAAACATTCAGTACTTC; cdr3_aa: CASSELGLAKNIQYF
v_call: TRBV19; j_call: TRBJ2-1; d_call: NA; clone_size: NA; cdr3_nt: TGTGCCAGTAGTCTCTTCGGGAGTTCTTACAATGAGCAGTTCTTC; cdr3_aa: CASSLFGSSYNEQFF
v_call: TRBV10-3; j_call: TRBJ1-5; d_call: NA; clone_size: many; cdr3_nt: TGTGCCATCAGTGAGGGCTTTGGGCCTAATCAGCCCCAGCATTTT; cdr3_aa: CAISEGFGPNQPQHF
v_call: TRBV29-1; j_call: TRBJ1-5; d_call: NA; clone_size: NA; cdr3_nt: TGCAGCGCTAGACAGAGGAGCAATCAGCCCCAGCATTTT; cdr3_aa: CSARQRSNQPQHF
v_call: TRBV6-5; j_call: TRBJ2-1; d_call: TRBD1; clone_size: many; cdr3_nt: TGTGCCAGCAGTTCGGACAGGATTAAAATCAATGAGCAGTTCTTC; cdr3_aa: CASSSDRIKINEQFF
v_call: TRBV4-3; j_call: TRBJ1-6; d_call: NA; clone_size: many; cdr3_nt: TGCGCCAGCAGCCAAGAGGGGGCGAATTCACCCCTCCACTTT; cdr3_aa: CASSQEGANSPLHF
v_call: TRBV7-8; j_call: TRBJ2-1; d_call: NA; clone_size: NA; cdr3_nt: TGTGCCAGCAGCTTAGTTCCCGGACTGCCTTACAATGAGCAGTTCTTC; cdr3_aa: CASSLVPGLPYNEQFF
v_call: TRBV5-1; j_call: TRBJ1-2; d_call: TRBD1; clone_size: NA; cdr3_nt: TGCGCCAGCAGCCAGGGACAGGGGCTCTATGGCTACACCTTC; cdr3_aa: CASSQGQGLYGYTF
v_call: TRBV19; j_call: TRBJ1-1; d_call: NA; clone_size: NA; cdr3_nt: TGTGCCAGTAGTATAGTTGTCCTACCGAACACTGAAGCTTTCTTT; cdr3_aa: CASSIVVLPNTEAFF
v_call: TRBV2; j_call: TRBJ1-1; d_call: NA; clone_size: many; cdr3_nt: TGTGCCAGCAGTGTACGGGGAATGAACACTGAAGCTTTCTTT; cdr3_aa: CASSVRGMNTEAFF
v_call: TRBV10-3; j_call: TRBJ2-3; d_call: NA; clone_size: many; cdr3_nt: TGTGCCATCAACGGTGGTAGCACAGATACGCAGTATTTT; cdr3_aa: CAINGGSTDTQYF
v_call: TRBV20-1; j_call: TRBJ2-1; d_call: TRBD2; clone_size: NA; cdr3_nt: TGCAGCAACACAGAGGGAGGGTACGAGCAGTTCTTC; cdr3_aa: CSNTEGGYEQFF
v_call: TRBV5-1; j_call: TRBJ1-1; d_call: NA; clone_size: many; cdr3_nt: TGCGCCAGCAGCTTGGGTTCAGTAGGGACACTCGACACTGAAGCTTTCTTT; cdr3_aa: CASSLGSVGTLDTEAFF
v_call: TRBV6-2/TRBV6-3; j_call: TRBJ2-1; d_call: TRBD2; clone_size: NA; cdr3_nt: TGTGCCAGCACTCTCCTAGCGGCGAGCTCCTACAATGAGCAGTTCTTC; cdr3_aa: CASTLLAASSYNEQFF
v_call: TRBV7-9; j_call: TRBJ2-7; d_call: TRBD2; clone_size: NA; cdr3_nt: TGTGCCAGTGGACTAGCGGGAGACGAGCAGTACTTC; cdr3_aa: CASGLAGDEQYF
v_call: TRBV20-1; j_call: TRBJ2-1; d_call: NA; clone_size: NA; cdr3_nt: TGCAGTGCTAGTCCCACGGAGAGCACCTACAATGAGCAGTTCTTC; cdr3_aa: CSASPTESTYNEQFF
v_call: TRBV6-2/TRBV6-3; j_call: TRBJ2-7; d_call: NA; clone_size: few; cdr3_nt: TGTGCCAGCAGTTACCCCCCGGTGGAGCAGTACTTC; cdr3_aa: CASSYPPVEQYF
v_call: TRBV12-3/TRBV12-4; j_call: TRBJ2-7; d_call: NA; clone_size: NA; cdr3_nt: TGTGCCAGCAGCCGGCGACTCAACCGTGAATACGAGCAGTACTTC; cdr3_aa: CASSRRLNREYEQYF
v_call: TRBV27; j_call: TRBJ2-3; d_call: NA; clone_size: NA; cdr3_nt: TGTGCCAGCAGTCACCACACAGATACGCAGTATTTT; cdr3_aa: CASSHHTDTQYF
v_call: TRBV24-1; j_call: TRBJ1-5; d_call: NA; clone_size: NA; cdr3_nt: TGTGCCACCAGTGTTAAATTCTGGGAAGGATGGGAGAGTAATAATCAGCCCCAGCATTTT; cdr3_aa: CATSVKFWEGWESNNQPQHF
v_call: TRBV3-1; j_call: TRBJ2-2; d_call: TRBD2; clone_size: many; cdr3_nt: TGTGCCAGCAGCCGCAGCGCGGGGGGTCCTCCCGGGGAGCTGTTTTTT; cdr3_aa: CASSRSAGGPPGELFF
v_call: TRBV5-1; j_call: TRBJ1-1; d_call: NA; clone_size: many; cdr3_nt: TGCGCCAGCAGCAGTGAATTGGCGGGCACTGAAGCTTTCTTT; cdr3_aa: CASSSELAGTEAFF
v_call: TRBV4-3; j_call: TRBJ2-1; d_call: NA; clone_size: NA; cdr3_nt: TGCGCCAGCAGCCAAGAAATGATGAGGGAGTTCGGAAATGAGCAGTTCTTC; cdr3_aa: CASSQEMMREFGNEQFF
v_call: TRBV7-2; j_call: TRBJ2-1; d_call: TRBD2; clone_size: few; cdr3_nt: TGTGCCAGCAGCTTGGACCGGACTAGACGCTCCTACAATGAGCAGTTCTTC; cdr3_aa: CASSLDRTRRSYNEQFF
v_call: TRBV2; j_call: TRBJ2-5; d_call: TRBD2; clone_size: NA; cdr3_nt: TGTGCCAGCAGTGAGGACGCGGGGGAGGTAGAGACCCAGTACTTC; cdr3_aa: CASSEDAGEVETQYF
v_call: TRBV20-1; j_call: TRBJ2-1; d_call: TRBD1; clone_size: few; cdr3_nt: TGCAGTGCTAGACCGGGACAGGGTATCTATGAGCAGTTCTTC; cdr3_aa: CSARPGQGIYEQFF
v_call: TRBV5-6; j_call: TRBJ1-2; d_call: NA; clone_size: many; cdr3_nt: TGTGCCAGCAGCTTGGGACAGGTCTCAGCTAACTATGGCTACACCTTC; cdr3_aa: CASSLGQVSANYGYTF
v_call: TRBV7-2; j_call: TRBJ2-7; d_call: TRBD2; clone_size: NA; cdr3_nt: TGTGCCAGCAGCTTAGAGAGTAGCGGGAGGGGATACTTC; cdr3_aa: CASSLESSGRGYF
v_call: TRBV3-1; j_call: TRBJ2-7; d_call: NA; clone_size: NA; cdr3_nt: TGTGCCAGCAACCAAGCGTGGCAGTACGAGCAGTACTTC; cdr3_aa: CASNQAWQYEQYF
v_call: TRBV29-1; j_call: TRBJ2-5; d_call: TRBD2; clone_size: many; cdr3_nt: TGCAGCGCTGGGACTAGCGGGGTTATCCAAGAGACCCAGTACTTC; cdr3_aa: CSAGTSGVIQETQYF
v_call: TRBV7-2; j_call: TRBJ2-1; d_call: NA; clone_size: NA; cdr3_nt: TGTGCCAGCAGCTTAGCCCCTCGCTCCTACAATGAGCAGTTCTTC; cdr3_aa: CASSLAPRSYNEQFF